The 32 T cell receptor beta chains below come from one sample, sequenced in a study of cytotoxic CD8 clonotypes in ibrutinib-treated CLL. Sequencing used immunoSEQ multiplex PCR; TCRdb keeps in-frame clones, though not all of them. The table includes about 300,000 clones, around 69% detected once. The sample here was PBMCs, taken at disease progression, from a patient treated with ibrutinib. The receptors stem from a human donor with chronic lymphocytic leukemia.

The genes are TRBV5-1 and TRBJ1-6; 10 nucleotides agree with TRBD1. V dropped 4 bases and J dropped 4; count of bases not matched to a gene: 5. This CDR3 is 16 amino acids long. Germline V gives CDR1 SGHRS, CDR2 YFSETQ. The CDR3 bases are TGCGCCAGCAGCCCGGGACAGGGGAAGTATAATTCACCCCTCCACTTT. Translated, it gives CASSPGQGKYNSPLHF.

This chain connects TRBV19 to TRBJ1-2; D gene uncertain. There are 14 residues in the CDR3. In germline, CDR1 is LNHDA, CDR2 SQIVND (reference sequence). Trimming took 5 bases from V and 7 from J, leaving 17 bases between them. In DNA, the CDR3 is TGTGCCAGTAGTGGTAAAGTTTCTACACTTGGCTACACCTTC. This translates into CASSGKVSTLGYTF.

The rearrangement joins TRBV7-6 to TRBJ2-3, with TRBD2 matching over 9 bases. CDR1 SGHVS and CDR2 FNYEAQ come from the germline V gene. This CDR3 region has 17 residues. The junction had 13 bases not matched to a gene; V was cut back by 4 bases and J by 5 bases. The CDR3 nucleotides are TGTGCCAGCAGCTCCCCAGGGGGAATAGCGGGAGTAGATACGCAGTATTTT. It codes for CASSSPGGIAGVDTQYF. Together with reference TRBV7-6 and TRBJ2-3, the CDR3 gives the full variable domain: GAGVSQSPRYKVTKRGQDVALRCDPISGHVSLYWYRQALGQGPEFLTYFNYEAQQDKSGLPNDRFSAERPEGSISTLTIQRTEQRDSAMYRCASSSPGGIAGVDTQYFGPGTRLTVL.

The chain is built from TRBV5-1 and TRBJ1-2; 10 nucleotides align to TRBD1. The CDR3 totals 16 residues. V trimming: 3 bases; J trimming: 2 bases; junction bases outside the gene matches: 7. Germline CDR1 reads SGHRS; CDR2 reads YFSETQ. CDR3 residues: CASSSGTGDLNYGYTF. As DNA, the CDR3 is TGCGCCAGCAGCTCCGGGACAGGGGACCTAAACTATGGCTACACCTTC.

This clone showed up just a few times. V gene TRBV20-1 combines with J gene TRBJ1-4; a weak D match, TRBD1 (5 bases). This CDR3 contains 11 residues. With 3 bases removed from V and 8 bases from J, the gap between germline ends came to 7 bases. The V gene's germline CDR1 is DFQATT and CDR2 SNEGSKA (reference sequence). The CDR3 DNA reads TGCAGTGCTAGTGGGGGGGAAAAACTGTTTTTT. Its protein product is CSASGGEKLFF.

The count of this clone is one. The chain has TRBV7-6 and TRBJ2-7; 9 nucleotides align to TRBD1. CDR1 and CDR2 from the germline V gene are SGHVS and FNYEAQ. The CDR3 has 15 amino acids. The junction had 6 bases not matched to a gene; V was cut back by 5 bases and J by 1 base. CDR3 nucleotide sequence: TGTGCCAGCAGCCCGGGACAGGGACCATCCTACGAGCAGTACTTC. Translating gives CASSPGQGPSYEQYF.

This clone was detected a few times. The chain combines TRBV7-9 with TRBJ1-1; no definite D call. CDR1 is SEHNR, CDR2 FQNEAQ, per germline (reference sequence). CDR3 length: 12 residues. The ends were cut back, 8 bases at V and 7 bases at J, with 14 bases in the middle. The CDR3 here is CASGPRADEAFF. The CDR3, as DNA: TGTGCCAGCGGCCCGCGCGCCGATGAAGCTTTCTTT.

This clone appeared a few times. The chain recombines TRBV18 with TRBJ2-5, with 7 bases fitting TRBD1. J gave up 2 bases and V 6 bases, and 6 bases lay outside the gene matches. Germline CDR1 KGHSH, CDR2 LQKENI. This CDR3 spans 14 amino acids. Here the CDR3 DNA reads TGTGCCAGCTCTAACCTACAGGGGCAAGAGACCCAGTACTTC. Amino acids: CASSNLQGQETQYF.

This chain uses TRBV5-1 with TRBJ2-3; 10 positions agree with TRBD2. Trimming took 0 bases from V and 0 from J; bases not matched to a gene: 4. Germline V gene sequence: CDR1 SGHRS, CDR2 YFSETQ. CDR3 length equals 17 residues. CDR3 amino acids: CASSLAVTSGSTDTQYF. CDR3 in DNA: TGCGCCAGCAGCTTGGCGGTGACTAGCGGGAGCACAGATACGCAGTATTTT.

The J gene is TRBJ2-1, the V gene TRBV6-5; no clear D gene. This CDR3 region has 15 residues. Germline V gene lookup returns CDR1 MNHEY and CDR2 SVGAGI. V shed 4 bases and J shed 8 bases, with 18 bases lying between them. For the CDR3, the DNA is TGTGCCAGCAGTTCCACTCAACTGATTTTCGATGAGCAGTTCTTC. Its translation: CASSSTQLIFDEQFF.

There are a few counts of this clone. The V gene is TRBV9, the J gene TRBJ2-3, with 7 bases aligning to TRBD1. From germline, CDR1 is SGDLS and CDR2 YYNGEE. The trim removed 2 bases at V and 5 bases at J, leaving 5 bases unmatched. This CDR3 has 14 residues. CDR3 sequence: CASSVDRDEDTQYF. The CDR3 DNA reads TGTGCCAGCAGCGTCGACAGGGATGAAGATACGCAGTATTTT. Together with reference TRBV9 and TRBJ2-3, the CDR3 gives the full variable domain: DSGVTQTPKHLITATGQRVTLRCSPRSGDLSVYWYQQSLDQGLQFLIQYYNGEERAKGNILERFSAQQFPDLHSELNLSSLELGDSALYFCASSVDRDEDTQYFGPGTRLTVL.

In its sample, this clone was seen a few times. This rearrangement joins TRBV18 to TRBJ1-2, with D possibly being TRBD1 (5 bases). CDR1 is KGHSH, CDR2 LQKENI, per germline. The CDR3 contains 14 residues. The V end was cut by 2 bases, the J end by 4 bases, with 11 bases between. CDR3 sequence: CASSPGGNGYGYTF. DNA of the CDR3: TGTGCCAGCTCACCAGGGGGAAATGGCTATGGCTACACCTTC. Complete variable domain (other parts from reference TRBV18 and TRBJ1-2): NAGVMQNPRHLVRRRGQEARLRCSPMKGHSHVYWYRQLPEEGLKFMVYLQKENIIDESGMPKERFSAEFPKEGPSILRIQQVVRGDSAAYFCASSPGGNGYGYTFGSGTRLTVV.

V usage is TRBV9 and J usage is TRBJ2-7, with D possibly matching TRBD1 (5 bases). V lost 2 bases to trimming and J lost 6 bases, with 12 bases between them. The CDR3 runs 13 residues. In germline, CDR1 is SGDLS, CDR2 YYNGEE. CDR3 in DNA: TGTGCCAGCAGCGTTAGGGGAAACTCCGAGCAGTACTTC. As protein: CASSVRGNSEQYF.

The chain carries TRBV28 and TRBJ2-5, with D possibly matching TRBD1 (5 bases). The CDR3 spans 15 residues. V was clipped by 4 bases and J by 1 base, with 13 bases between them. CDR1 is MDHEN, CDR2 SYDVKM, per germline. In DNA, the CDR3 is TGTGCCAGCAGTTCCCCGGACACGTTCCAAGAGACCCAGTACTTC. This gives the protein CASSSPDTFQETQYF.

V usage is TRBV25-1 and J usage is TRBJ1-2, with D unresolved. The V end lost 2 bases, the J end lost 7 bases, and 14 bases lay between the germline ends. The germline V gene encodes CDR1 MGHDK and CDR2 SYGVNS. The CDR3 has 14 residues. In nucleotides, the CDR3 is TGTGCCAGCAGTGAACATGACCCAGTCGGTGGCTACACCTTC. Protein product: CASSEHDPVGGYTF.

The chain recombines TRBV7-2 with TRBJ2-7; D gene unclear. The V and J ends lost 1 base and 0 bases respectively, with 4 bases between them. CDR1 is SGHTA, CDR2 FQGNSA, per germline. The CDR3 is made up of 13 amino acids. As DNA, the CDR3 is TGTGCCAGCAGCTTAGTCAGCTCCTACGAGCAGTACTTC. Amino acids: CASSLVSSYEQYF.

This clone has just a few counts. The chain links TRBV29-1 to TRBJ1-2; no definite D call. Trimming cost V 4 bases and J 0 bases, with 12 bases left between them. Germline V gene lookup returns CDR1 SQVTM and CDR2 ANQGSEA. The CDR3 has 14 residues. Here the CDR3 reads CSVGGRLANYGYTF. The DNA of the CDR3 is TGCAGCGTTGGAGGACGGCTGGCTAACTATGGCTACACCTTC. The variable domain in full, with the rest retrieved from reference TRBV29-1 and TRBJ1-2, is SAVISQKPSRDICQRGTSLTIQCQVDSQVTMMFWYRQQPGQSLTLIATANQGSEATYESGFVIDKFPISRPNLTFSTLTVSNMSPEDSSIYLCSVGGRLANYGYTFGSGTRLTVV.

V gene TRBV29-1 combines with J gene TRBJ2-3; 9 nucleotides agree with TRBD2. The V gene end was trimmed by 8 bases and the J gene end by 0 bases; junction bases not matched to a gene: 24. In germline, CDR1 is SQVTM, CDR2 ANQGSEA. This CDR3 comprises 20 residues. In DNA form, the CDR3 reads TGCAGCCTCGAGGGGACCTATAGCGGGAGAACTTATGGGAGCACAGATACGCAGTATTTT. Protein sequence: CSLEGTYSGRTYGSTDTQYF.

The rearrangement links TRBV5-4 to TRBJ2-1; unclear D gene. This CDR3 is 11 amino acids long. Trimming shortened V by 4 bases and J by 6 bases, and 5 bases separated the two germline ends. Germline V gene sequence: CDR1 SGHNT, CDR2 YYREEE (reference sequence). CDR3 DNA sequence: TGTGCCAGCAGCGCCAGCAATGAGCAGTTCTTC. It translates to CASSASNEQFF.

The rearrangement joins TRBV15 to TRBJ1-2; a weak D match, TRBD1 (5 bases). V lost 0 bases to trimming and J lost 6 bases, with 14 bases between them. The germline V gene has CDR1 LNHNV and CDR2 YYDKDF (reference sequence). This CDR3 has 15 residues. The CDR3 region is CATSRDGGNWDGYTF. DNA for the CDR3: TGTGCCACCAGCAGAGATGGGGGTAACTGGGATGGCTACACCTTC.

The J gene is TRBJ1-1, the V gene TRBV7-8; D uncertain. Trimming shortened V by 5 bases and J by 3 bases, and 25 bases separated the two germline ends. CDR1 SGHVS and CDR2 FQNEAQ come from the germline V gene. The CDR3 loop spans 18 amino acids. For the CDR3, the DNA is TGTGCCAGCAGCCCCCAGCGGGGTATTGGGGATAAGGACACTGAAGCTTTCTTT. As protein: CASSPQRGIGDKDTEAFF.

The gene calls are TRBV4-3 and TRBJ2-2; unclear D gene. Germline loops: CDR1 LGHNA, CDR2 YSLEER. This CDR3 comprises 15 residues. V was trimmed by 0 bases and J by 5 bases, leaving 10 bases between them. The CDR3 nucleotides are TGCGCCAGCAGCCAAGATGCCCTTTTAACCGGGGAGCTGTTTTTT. As protein: CASSQDALLTGELFF.

The chain uses TRBV5-4 and TRBJ2-6; D gene uncertain. The CDR3 contains 15 residues. From germline, CDR1 is SGHNT and CDR2 YYREEE (reference sequence). V lost 2 bases to trimming and J lost 1 base, with 7 bases between them. CDR3 nucleotide sequence: TGTGCCAGCAGCTTTCTGTGGTCTGGGGCCAACGTCCTGACTTTC. Amino acids: CASSFLWSGANVLTF.

This clone showed up just once. CDR3 loop: CASMKGPRDQPQHF. The CDR3 DNA sequence: TGTGCCAGCATGAAGGGACCTCGGGATCAGCCCCAGCATTTT. The J gene is TRBJ1-5, the V gene TRBV2; maybe TRBD1 (5 bases). This CDR3 comprises 14 residues. The ends were cut back, 7 bases at V and 5 bases at J, with 15 bases in the middle. In germline, CDR1 is SNHLY, CDR2 FYNNEI.

V gene TRBV11-1 combines with J gene TRBJ2-1; D is undetermined. The germline V gene has CDR1 SGHAT and CDR2 FQDESV (reference sequence). The V and J ends lost 1 base and 8 bases respectively, with 21 bases between them. CDR3 size: 17 residues. CDR3 sequence: CASSLGSLGIVMDEQFF. CDR3 bases: TGTGCCAGCAGCTTAGGGTCCTTAGGAATCGTAATGGATGAGCAGTTCTTC.

Only a few counts were recorded for this clone. The V gene is TRBV7-3, the J gene TRBJ1-1, with 7 bases identical to TRBD1. This CDR3 has 14 amino acids. In germline, CDR1 is SGHTA, CDR2 FQGTGA. V lost 5 bases, J lost 3 bases, and 6 bases stayed unmatched. In DNA form, the CDR3 reads TGTGCCAGCAGCCCGACAGGGACGGACACTGAAGCTTTCTTT. Translation: CASSPTGTDTEAFF.

This clone appeared a few times. The J gene is TRBJ2-5, the V gene TRBV11-2, with TRBD1 identical over 11 bases. J gave up 4 bases and V 7 bases, and 8 bases lay outside the gene matches. Germline assignment: CDR1 SGHAT and CDR2 FQNNGV. The CDR3 runs to 15 residues. CDR3: CASTNGQGARETQYF. For the CDR3, the DNA is TGTGCCAGCACCAACGGACAGGGGGCTAGAGAGACCCAGTACTTC. The variable domain in full, with the rest retrieved from reference TRBV11-2 and TRBJ2-5, is EAGVAQSPRYKIIEKRQSVAFWCNPISGHATLYWYQQILGQGPKLLIQFQNNGVVDDSQLPKDRFSAERLKGVDSTLKIQPAKLEDSAVYLCASTNGQGARETQYFGPGTRLLVL.

The chain carries TRBV27 and TRBJ2-7; TRBD1 aligns across 9 bases. Germline V gene data show CDR1 as MNHEY and CDR2 as SMNVEV (reference sequence). After removal of 3 bases from V and 2 bases from J, the junction contained 8 bases not matched to a gene. CDR3 length: 16 amino acids. CDR3 DNA: TGTGCCAGCAGTTTGACCGGGACAGGGCCTCCCTACGAGCAGTACTTC. It encodes CASSLTGTGPPYEQYF.

This clone occurred a few times. This chain links TRBV27 with TRBJ2-7; TRBD1 aligns across 7 bases. The germline V gene encodes CDR1 MNHEY and CDR2 SMNVEV (reference sequence). V gave up 6 bases and J gave up 3 bases; unmatched junction bases: 8. There are 14 residues in the CDR3. The CDR3 DNA sequence: TGTGCCAGCAGCCGGGACAGTCTCTTCTACGAGCAGTACTTC. This codes for CASSRDSLFYEQYF.

The chain joins TRBV6-1 to TRBJ2-7, with D possibly being TRBD2 (6 bases). This CDR3 has 16 residues. Trimming took off 2 bases at V and 4 bases at J, with 18 bases between the two ends. Per germline, CDR1 MNHNS and CDR2 SASEGT. CDR3 sequence: CASSELWRVGRYEQYF. The CDR3, as DNA: TGTGCCAGCAGTGAACTGTGGAGGGTGGGCAGGTACGAGCAGTACTTC.

V and J are TRBV5-4 and TRBJ2-7; D might be TRBD1 or TRBD2, each matching 5 bases. The CDR3 loop spans 12 amino acids. Trimming left V 1 base short and J 9 bases short, with 11 bases between. Per the germline V gene, CDR1 is SGHNT and CDR2 is YYREEE (reference sequence). CDR3 sequence reads: CASSLTPGRQYF. CDR3 in DNA: TGTGCCAGCAGCTTGACCCCGGGACGGCAGTACTTC. The entire variable domain, with the rest obtained from reference TRBV5-4 and TRBJ2-7, is as follows: ETGVTQSPTHLIKTRGQQVTLRCSSQSGHNTVSWYQQALGQGPQFIFQYYREEENGRGNFPPRFSGLQFPNYSSELNVNALELDDSALYLCASSLTPGRQYFGPGTRLTVT.

The chain has TRBV20-1 and TRBJ1-1; D unresolved. Germline loops: CDR1 DFQATT, CDR2 SNEGSKA (reference sequence). V was shortened by 0 bases and J by 8 bases, with 7 bases between the two germline ends. This CDR3 has 11 residues. CDR3 loop: CSARDPWEAFF. The DNA of the CDR3 is TGCAGTGCTAGAGATCCTTGGGAAGCTTTCTTT.